This passage covers 21 T cell receptor beta chains from one sample sequenced in a study of technical replicates of blood from a few donors. The method was immunoSEQ multiplex PCR; TCRdb's version includes in-frame clones alone and lacks a portion of them. The sample has about 72,000 clones, 80% to 95% seen once. Input material: T cells isolated from PBMCs. Receptor source: a human donor in good health.

The CDR3 loop reads CASSRRGSNQPQHF. The CDR3 DNA is TGTGCCAGCAGCCGCAGGGGGAGCAATCAGCCCCAGCATTTT. The V call is TRBV7-9, the J call TRBJ1-5, with 7 bases fitting TRBD1. Germline trimming cut 5 bases from V and 1 base from J; bases unmatched to any gene: 2. The CDR3 is 14 residues long. Germline V gene lookup returns CDR1 SEHNR and CDR2 FQNEAQ (reference sequence).

The V call is TRBV2, the J call TRBJ2-7; TRBD2 might be the D (5 bases). Germline CDR1 SNHLY, CDR2 FYNNEI. Trimming cost V 3 bases and J 5 bases, with 11 bases left between them. The CDR3 contains 13 residues. The CDR3 DNA reads as TGTGCCAGCAGTGACTGGGAGCCTGACGAGCAGTACTTC. This translates into CASSDWEPDEQYF.

The chain joins TRBV27 to TRBJ2-2; a possible D gene is TRBD1 (6 bases). This CDR3 is 17 amino acids long. Trimming took 5 bases from V and 1 from J, leaving 17 bases between them. Germline loops: CDR1 MNHEY, CDR2 SMNVEV (reference sequence). CDR3 loop: CASSPPVAGVNTGELFF. The CDR3 DNA reads TGTGCCAGCAGTCCCCCCGTCGCAGGGGTGAACACCGGGGAGCTGTTTTTT.

The gene calls are TRBV6-6 and TRBJ2-7; D possibly corresponds to TRBD1 (6 bases). The CDR3 runs to 16 residues. Germline assignment: CDR1 MNHNY and CDR2 SVGAGI (reference sequence). Trimming pared 3 bases from V and 3 bases from J, leaving 18 bases between. CDR3 nucleotide sequence: TGTGCCAGCAGTTATATACAGGGAGAGTCGGACTACGAGCAGTACTTC. This encodes CASSYIQGESDYEQYF.

The chain carries TRBV4-3 and TRBJ2-7, with D maybe TRBD1 (6 bases). Between the trimmed V and J ends, which lost 4 bases and 6 bases, there was a span of 19 bases. The length of the CDR3 is 15 residues. Germline CDR1 reads LGHNA; CDR2 reads YSLEER. This CDR3 reads CASSPTLQGSVEQYF. The DNA for the CDR3 is TGCGCCAGCAGCCCCACCTTACAGGGTTCGGTCGAGCAGTACTTC.

The chain employs TRBV10-3 and TRBJ1-5; 9 bases map to TRBD1. Unmatched junction bases numbered 1, after V lost 6 bases and J lost 4 bases. The CDR3 runs 13 residues. CDR1 and CDR2 from the germline V gene are ENHRY and SYGVKD. In nucleotides, the CDR3 is TGTGCCATCAGCGGACAGGGGAATCAGCCCCAGCATTTT. Translated: CAISGQGNQPQHF.

The chain recombines TRBV2 with TRBJ2-3; 8 bases fit TRBD2. Unmatched junction bases numbered 8, after V lost 6 bases and J lost 3 bases. The CDR3 length is 15 residues. Germline V lookup: CDR1 SNHLY, CDR2 FYNNEI. CDR3 coding DNA: TGTGCCAGCAGCGAGCTCGCTAGCGGGACAGATACGCAGTATTTT. Protein sequence: CASSELASGTDTQYF.

The chain links TRBV4-1 to TRBJ2-7; TRBD2 agrees at 7 bases. Losses at the gene ends were 4 bases for V and 3 bases for J; bases not matched to a gene: 9. Germline V gives CDR1 MGHRA, CDR2 YSYEKL. This CDR3 region has 15 residues. Written as DNA, the CDR3 is TGCGCCAGCAGCCTATCGGCTAGCGGTTACTACGAGCAGTACTTC. As protein: CASSLSASGYYEQYF.

Here the CDR3 DNA reads TGTGCCAGTAGTAATGTGGGAGGAACCTACGAGCAGTACTTC. Translation gives CASSNVGGTYEQYF. The chain links TRBV19 to TRBJ2-7; TRBD2 is a possible D gene (6 bases). Per the germline V gene, CDR1 is LNHDA and CDR2 is SQIVND (reference sequence). V lost 4 bases and J 2 bases, leaving 12 bases between the germline ends. CDR3 length: 14 residues.

V gene TRBV5-5 combines with J gene TRBJ2-7; D is perhaps TRBD2 (6 bases). CDR1 SGHKS and CDR2 YYEKEE come from the germline V gene (reference sequence). This CDR3 contains 15 residues. V lost 4 bases and J 1 base, leaving 15 bases between the germline ends. In DNA form, the CDR3 reads TGTGCCAGCAGCCCCGCTAGCGCCCCTTCCTACGAGCAGTACTTC. Protein product: CASSPASAPSYEQYF.

This sequence joins TRBV6-5 and TRBJ2-3; possibly TRBD2 for D (5 bases). The CDR3 is made up of 14 amino acids. Trimming removed 3 bases from V and 2 bases from J, with 9 bases in between. CDR1 and CDR2 (germline): MNHEY, SVGAGI. The CDR3 here is CASSYKRYTDTQYF. Here the CDR3 DNA reads TGTGCCAGCAGTTATAAGCGGTACACAGATACGCAGTATTTT.

This sequence joins TRBV28 and TRBJ1-3, with no clear D. Germline values: CDR1 MDHEN, CDR2 SYDVKM. The CDR3 extends over 15 amino acids. V was trimmed by 5 bases and J by 1 base, leaving 12 bases between them. The CDR3 region is CASSPGVSSGNTIYF. The CDR3 region has the DNA TGTGCCAGCAGTCCGGGAGTTTCTTCTGGAAACACCATATATTTT.

V is TRBV25-1 and J is TRBJ1-1, with 8 positions matching TRBD1. The CDR3 totals 16 residues. Looked up from germline, CDR1 is MGHDK and CDR2 is SYGVNS. The J segment lost 4 bases and the V segment lost 5 bases, leaving 12 bases of the junction unmatched. The CDR3 sequence: CASSLGRGRTGTEAFF. DNA of the CDR3: TGTGCCAGCAGTTTAGGCAGGGGGCGTACGGGCACTGAAGCTTTCTTT.

The chain is built from TRBV5-6 and TRBJ1-2; TRBD1 agrees at 9 bases. V shed 0 bases and J 8 bases; nucleotides not matched to a gene: 8. This CDR3 is 15 amino acids long. The germline V gene has CDR1 SGHDT and CDR2 YYEEEE. The DNA of the CDR3 is TGTGCCAGCAGCTTGGGGACAGGGGAATGGAGGGGCTACACCTTC. As protein: CASSLGTGEWRGYTF.

This clone was picked up one time. V and J are TRBV11-3 and TRBJ2-7; TRBD1 agrees at 7 bases. Germline CDR1 reads SGHNT; CDR2 reads YENEEA. J lost 5 bases, V lost 0 bases, and 7 bases had no gene match. This CDR3 comprises 15 residues. The CDR3 bases are TGTGCCAGCAGCTTAGAAGCAGGGACAGTCCACGAGCAGTACTTC. Residues: CASSLEAGTVHEQYF.

The rearrangement joins TRBV13 to TRBJ1-5; 7 bases map to TRBD1. This CDR3 has 19 residues. With 1 base clipped from V and 0 bases from J, the junction kept 12 bases outside the gene matches. Germline-derived CDR1 and CDR2 are PRHDT and FYEKMQ (reference sequence). The CDR3 DNA reads TGTGCCAGCAGCTTAGACCAAACCTGGGACAGATATAGCAATCAGCCCCAGCATTTT. Encoded protein: CASSLDQTWDRYSNQPQHF.

The CDR3 reads CASGETRTGGYEQYF. In DNA form, the CDR3 reads TGTGCTAGTGGTGAAACGCGGACAGGAGGGTACGAGCAGTACTTC. The rearrangement joins TRBV12-5 to TRBJ2-7, with a possible D match to TRBD1 (7 bases). Trimming pared 5 bases from V and 4 bases from J, leaving 18 bases between. Per the germline V gene, CDR1 is LGHNT and CDR2 is FRNRAP. The CDR3 is 15 residues long.

The chain uses TRBV15 and TRBJ2-7; perhaps TRBD2 as D (5 bases). V lost 1 base, J lost 4 bases, and 14 bases lay in between. The CDR3 extends over 15 amino acids. Germline CDR1 reads LNHNV; CDR2 reads YYDKDF (reference sequence). CDR3 in DNA: TGTGCCACCAGCAGAGGGCCGGGGAAGCAGTACGAGCAGTACTTC. Residues: CATSRGPGKQYEQYF.

This sequence joins TRBV10-1 and TRBJ1-1; the D is unclear. Germline CDR1 and CDR2: WNHNN and SYGVQD (reference sequence). V lost 0 bases, J lost 10 bases, and 9 bases lay in between. The length of the CDR3 is 12 residues. The CDR3 DNA reads TGCGCCAGCAGTGAGTCCGGGAGAATAGCTTTCTTT. Translation: CASSESGRIAFF.

The J gene is TRBJ1-1, the V gene TRBV9; 8 nucleotides line up with TRBD1. CDR1 is SGDLS and CDR2 is YYNGEE in the germline V gene. The CDR3 is 15 residues long. J was trimmed by 1 base and V by 3 bases; bases with no gene match: 5. The CDR3 nucleotides are TGTGCCAGCAGCGCCTGGGGGACAGGGAACACTGAAGCTTTCTTT. Its protein product is CASSAWGTGNTEAFF.

The genes are TRBV11-2 and TRBJ2-2; TRBD2 agrees at 8 bases. Germline V gives CDR1 SGHAT, CDR2 FQNNGV. This CDR3 contains 14 residues. With 1 base clipped from V and 7 bases from J, the junction kept 2 bases outside the gene matches. The CDR3 nucleotides read TGTGCCAGCAGCTTAGCGCGGGAGGTCGGGGAGCTGTTTTTT. Translating gives CASSLAREVGELFF.